These T cell receptor beta chains were read from a single sample in a study of blood T cell repertoires in COVID-19. The repertoire was sequenced with immunoSEQ multiplex PCR; TCRdb's copy has only in-frame clones and lacks some. The data contain more than 200,000 clones, around 90% of them singletons. The sequencing sample was made of PBMCs or T cells enriched from blood (not recorded which). Receptor source: a man aged 25 to 40 who had recovered from COVID-19. The conserved cysteine and the conserved F or W are not part of the CDR3 here.

TRBV29-1	TRBJ1-5	RERTGSNQPQH
TRBV6-2/TRBV6-3	TRBJ2-1	ASSRFGTGYNEQF
TRBV30	TRBJ1-6	AWSLQGDSPLH
TRBV30	TRBJ2-5	AWSGGGQETQY
TRBV7-9	TRBJ2-2	ASREIGTGELF
TRBV5-1	TRBJ1-6	ASSQEDRVFSPLH
TRBV5-1	TRBJ1-2	ASSLEQYYGYT
TRBV7-9	TRBJ2-2	ASSSLAGGPSTGELF
TRBV2	TRBJ1-1	ASIPGEWSEAF
TRBV5-1	TRBJ2-5	ASSWVGQQETQY
TRBV6-2/TRBV6-3	TRBJ2-7	ASSRGVAYYEQY
TRBV2	TRBJ2-5	ASSRGGLYQETQY
TRBV6-5	TRBJ2-3	ASSIIAGWVDTQY